Here is one T cell receptor (beta chain) with its context. Many counts were recorded for this clonotype. Its antigen target is currently unknown. Base qualities are missing; no much larger clone stands one base away. The sample belongs to a study of molecular identifiers for immune sequencing clone quantification (dated by TCRdb to 2017 to 2018). In terms of the full investigation: For a replicate experiment, RNA from around 20,000 or 100,000 naive CD8 T cells was divided into five aliquots, of which four were sequenced. This methods study benchmarked molecular-identifier clustering-based TCR repertoire sequencing (MIDCIRS) and TCR RNA copy counting, using CD8 T cells to do so. General conclusions and limits of the study: Modeling gave about three recovered TCR RNA copies per cell versus roughly 10 by digital PCR, implying around 31% capture efficiency. Naive libraries contained spiked-in Jurkat TCR RNA (more than nine copies' worth), which is not part of the donor repertoire. In CMV-specific effector cells, clones with more than 20 RNA copies contained over 97% of molecules, whereas in naive cells such clones contained under 1% of molecules. When barcode sub-clustering was left out, chimeric consensus sequences inflated TCR diversity, with chimeras reaching as high as 47%. Identical TCR molecules sharing a barcode could cause highly expanded clone sizes to be underestimated. A single cell's worth of spiked-in Jurkat TCR RNA was reported detectable even among one million naive CD8 T cells.

The CDR3 sequence holds 13 residues, the cysteine and phenylalanine included. Just CDR3 DNA is preserved here, 39 bases in frame from base 1. V is clipped by 1 base and J by 5 bases, and the sequence between their germline boundaries is 6 bases long. For CDR1 and CDR2, the germline V gene lists MDHEN and SYDVKM. The library was made by PCR. The reads were generated on an Illumina HiSeq 4000. Preparation of bulk TCR libraries followed a previously described approach, with the TCR primers listed in Table S5. Total RNA was purified with the Qiagen AllPrep DNA/RNA kit. Before analysis, reads from multiple sequencing runs of one library were combined. The source study handled its data this way. Reads were retained only if an exact TCR constant sequence was present, and the retained reads were trimmed to 150 nt and grouped according to their 12-nt molecular barcodes. Reads inside each barcode group were sub-clustered using a 15% Levenshtein threshold, and a quality-weighted consensus sequence was constructed for each RNA molecule. Non-functional sequences were filtered out, along with any lower-count sequence sitting one edit away from another sequence. Barcode sub-clusters with fewer than 20% of the maximum read count were removed, based on fitting two negative binomial distributions. TCRdb took the public reads, trimmed them with fastp at Q25, ran MiXCR for clone calling and kept in-frame beta chains. Each record represents a unique CDR3 protein, reported with the most common genes and DNA among its rows. These V and J calls derive from TCRdb rather than the authors' analysis. This sample holds around 25,000 distinct CDR3 sequences; approximately 17% were observed only once. Of the sample, roughly 1% falls within the top ten clones.

Naive CD8 T cell libraries were made from approximately 22,000 to 940,000 sorted cells using 10%, 30% or 50% of purified RNA. Naive CD8 T cells, defined as CD8+CD4-CCR7+CD45RA+, were FACS-sorted into RLT Plus buffer on a BD FACSAria II. Ten to eleven TCR copies' worth of Jurkat RNA were spiked into 20,000-1,000,000 naive CD8 T cell samples to test detection sensitivity. CD8 T cells were enriched with RosetteSep CD8+ T Cell Enrichment Cocktail and Ficoll-Paque, followed by ACK red cell lysis. Sequences were obtained from naive CD8+ T cells from blood, with Jurkat cell RNA spiked in. What the cell subset or site label conveys for this sample: FACS-sorted CD8+CD4-CCR7+CD45RA+ naive T cells. The rearranged chain carries TRBV28 and TRBJ1-5, with no confidently assigned D gene. The TCR sequence derives from a human donor in good health. Some libraries in this study had Jurkat cell RNA spiked in. The sequenced DNA is TGTGCCAGCAGTTTATTGCCAGATCAGCCCCAGCATTTT. Its translation reads: CASSLLPDQPQHF.